The source of this T cell receptor (beta chain) is a study of cytomegalovirus exposure and HLA in healthy donors. About the study: Roughly 77 million unique TCRs from HLA-typed donors made up an early data release.

V lost 8 bases to trimming and J lost 5 bases; unmatched junction nucleotides: 14. CDR1 is SGHRS and CDR2 is YFSETQ in the germline V gene. This CDR3 spans 16 amino acids. With respect to this clone: Antigen specificity is unknown.

The donors (healthy individuals) were bone marrow donors. Study-wide results and caveats: A later analysis linked a missense variant in DCLRE1C to the trimming of TCR beta V and J genes. In a later analysis, common viral pathogens appeared linked to several of the most significant clusters.

The PCR employed 60 Vbeta primers together with 13 Jbeta primers. Method: immunoSEQ multiplex PCR; TCRdb's copy keeps in-frame clones and lacks some. The sample has about 150,000 clones, 60% to 85% seen once. This TCR was sampled from a middle-aged woman in good health and CMV-seronegative. The sequencing input was PBMCs. The chain uses TRBV5-1 and TRBJ2-1, with TRBD1 matching 9 bases. CDR3 protein: CASWLPDRGPNNEQFF. CDR3 bases: TGCGCCAGTTGGCTTCCGGACAGGGGACCTAACAATGAGCAGTTCTTC. Together with reference TRBV5-1 and TRBJ2-1, the CDR3 gives the full variable domain: KAGVTQTPRYLIKTRGQQVTLSCSPISGHRSVSWYQQTPGQGLQFLFEYFSETQRNKGNFPGRFSGRQFSNSRSEMNVSTLELGDSALYLCASWLPDRGPNNEQFFGPGTRLTVL.